The clone carrying this TCR beta chain occurred many times. The V end was cut by 5 bases, the J end by 4 bases, with 21 bases between. The CDR3 runs to 16 residues. Looked up from germline, CDR1 is MDHEN and CDR2 is SYDVKM. Building of the TCR beta libraries involved iRepertoire HTBI primers and Arm-PCR of CDR3 regions. TCRdb re-called the multiplex PCR reads through MiXCR, storing one row per CDR3 protein. This table holds about 310,000 distinct CDR3 sequences, roughly 21% found once. This sample is part of a study of regulatory T cells in long-lasting Graves disease. Background on the study: Persistent cases took antithyroid drugs over 5 years and stayed TSH receptor antibody positive.

Time point meaning: persistent/refractory GD, antithyroid drugs over 5 years with positive TRAb. Researchers made the TCR library from RNA that was extracted from PBMCs. This receptor was identified in a female donor with Graves disease. The source was peripheral blood mononuclear cells (PBMCs), collected when the disease was refractory, from a patient treated with antithyroid drugs. The V call is TRBV28, the J call TRBJ2-7; tentative D call: TRBD2 (6 bases). This CDR3 is CASSSWITGGDYEQYF. The CDR3 DNA is TGTGCCAGCAGTAGTTGGATCACAGGAGGGGATTACGAGCAGTACTTC.